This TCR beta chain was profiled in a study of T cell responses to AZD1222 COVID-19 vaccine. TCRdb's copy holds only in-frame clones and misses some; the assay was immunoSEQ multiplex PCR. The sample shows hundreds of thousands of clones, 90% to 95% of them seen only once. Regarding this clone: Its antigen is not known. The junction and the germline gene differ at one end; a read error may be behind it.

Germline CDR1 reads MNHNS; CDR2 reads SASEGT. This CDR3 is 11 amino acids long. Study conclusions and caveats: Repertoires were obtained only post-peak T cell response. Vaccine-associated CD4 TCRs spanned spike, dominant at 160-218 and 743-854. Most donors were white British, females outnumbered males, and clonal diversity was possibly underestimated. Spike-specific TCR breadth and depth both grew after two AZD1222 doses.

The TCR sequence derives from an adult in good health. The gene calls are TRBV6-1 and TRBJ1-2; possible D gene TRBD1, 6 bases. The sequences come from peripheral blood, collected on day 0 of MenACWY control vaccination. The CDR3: CASSDPTGRVF. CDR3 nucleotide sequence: TGTGCCAGCAGTGACCCGACAGGACGGGTCTTC.